This T cell receptor (beta chain) is drawn from a study of blood T cell repertoires in COVID-19. Turning to the study itself: Donors in the United States, Italy and Spain gave samples during acute or convalescent COVID-19.

Trimming removed 7 bases from V and 1 base from J, with 11 bases in between. This CDR3 spans 14 amino acids. The germline CDR1 and CDR2 sequences are KGHDR and SFDVKD. In the original analysis: The assay estimated nucleated cells by amplifying reference gene primers. Repertoires were generated with immunoSEQ multiplex PCR, while TCRdb's copy carries only in-frame clones and drops some. That table furnishes V, J and clone size, whereas the DNA furnished D and trimming. The sample includes about 180,000 clones, 70% to 90% of them seen just once. This clone turned up a few times. The sample was peripheral blood. The chain joins TRBV24-1 to TRBJ2-3, with D tentatively TRBD2 (6 bases). The origin of this receptor is a man aged 18 to 35 who had recovered from COVID-19. CDR3 amino acids: CATSAGLRTDTQYF. CDR3 DNA sequence: TGTGCCACCAGCGCGGGACTTCGCACAGATACGCAGTATTTT.